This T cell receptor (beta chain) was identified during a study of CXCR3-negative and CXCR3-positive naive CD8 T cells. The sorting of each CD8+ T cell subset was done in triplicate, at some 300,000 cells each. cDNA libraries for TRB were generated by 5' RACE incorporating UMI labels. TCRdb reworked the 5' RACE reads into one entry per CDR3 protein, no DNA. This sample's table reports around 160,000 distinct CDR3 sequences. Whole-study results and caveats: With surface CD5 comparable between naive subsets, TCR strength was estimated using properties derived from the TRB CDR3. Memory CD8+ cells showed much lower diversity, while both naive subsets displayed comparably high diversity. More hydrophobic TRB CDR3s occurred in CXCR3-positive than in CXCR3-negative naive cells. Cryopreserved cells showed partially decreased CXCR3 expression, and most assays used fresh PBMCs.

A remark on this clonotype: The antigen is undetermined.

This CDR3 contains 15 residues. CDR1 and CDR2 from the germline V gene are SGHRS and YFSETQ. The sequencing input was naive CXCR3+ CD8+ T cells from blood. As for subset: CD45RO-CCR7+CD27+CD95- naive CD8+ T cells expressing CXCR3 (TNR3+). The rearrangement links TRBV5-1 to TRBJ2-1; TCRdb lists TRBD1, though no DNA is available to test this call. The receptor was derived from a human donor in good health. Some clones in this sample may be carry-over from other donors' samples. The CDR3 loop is CASSLPGTPYNEQFF.